These 18 T cell receptor beta chains share one sample of origin, sequenced in a study of T cell clonality in common variable immunodeficiency. Study results and caveats: Common variable immunodeficiency TCR beta sequences reportedly had fewer deletions and N-nucleotide insertions.

Profiled with immunoSEQ multiplex PCR; TCRdb holds only in-frame clones, not every one. The sample contains around 21,000 clones, none occurring once; around 2.6% lies in the top ten. These receptors' targets are unknown. Material for sequencing was peripheral blood mononuclear cells. These receptors came from a human donor with common variable immunodeficiency.

In the case of this clone: The read ends 3 residues early relative to the CDR3; the germline J gene fills the gap. The chain combines TRBV30 with TRBJ1-4, with D unclear. Germline loops: CDR1 GTSNPN, CDR2 SVGIG (reference sequence). This CDR3 contains 14 residues. The V gene lost 0 bases and the J gene lost 1 base, with 6 bases spanning the gap. The sequenced CDR3 bases are TGTGCCTGGAGTGTGGCGGGAACTAATGAAAAA. It yields the protein CAWSVAGTNEK. The entire CDR3 protein is CAWSVAGTNEKLFF.

About this clone itself: With the read ending 3 residues before the CDR3 end, the germline J gene is used to fill in that end. J is TRBJ2-5 and V is TRBV18; D gene unclear. The germline gives CDR1 KGHSH, CDR2 LQKENI. Trimming removed 3 bases from V and 0 bases from J, with 5 bases in between. The CDR3 loop spans 13 amino acids. The CDR3 region is CASSPRYQETQYF. The sequenced CDR3 bases are TGTGCCAGCTCACCCAGATACCAAGAGACC.

This clone was seen a few times. The read ends 3 residues early relative to the CDR3; the germline J gene fills the gap. J is TRBJ1-1 and V is TRBV30, with no clear D. This CDR3 contains 12 residues. The germline gives CDR1 GTSNPN, CDR2 SVGIG (reference sequence). Between the trimmed V and J ends, which lost 0 bases and 6 bases, there was a span of 8 bases. CDR3 bases read: TGTGCCTGGAGTGTGTCCAGCGCTGAA. Its protein is CAWSVSSAE. The full-length CDR3 reads as CAWSVSSAEAFF.

This clone has more than one count but fewer than ten. Read sequence stops 3 residues before the CDR3 end, and the germline J gene provides the missing end. V is TRBV7-9 and J is TRBJ1-6; TRBD1 aligns across 8 bases. Germline V gives CDR1 SEHNR, CDR2 FQNEAQ (reference sequence). The CDR3 extends over 14 amino acids. Trimming removed 4 bases from V and 8 bases from J; junction bases left unmatched: 4. Partial CDR3 DNA: TGTGCCAGCAGCTCGACAGGGGATTATTCACCC. Its translation is CASSSTGDYSP. The complete CDR3 protein is CASSSTGDYSPLHF.

Concerning this clone itself: The read finishes 3 residues shy of the CDR3 end, and the germline J gene is used to complete it. The J gene is TRBJ2-2, the V gene TRBV7-2; weak D call: TRBD2 (5 bases). Germline CDR1 SGHTA, CDR2 FQGNSA. The CDR3 spans 15 residues. Trimming cost V 1 base and J 6 bases, with 12 bases left between them. CDR3 sequence: CASSLVTGVAGELFF. The sequenced part of the CDR3 DNA is TGTGCCAGCAGCTTAGTGACCGGGGTGGCCGGGGAG.

This clone was counted between two and nine times. CDR3 DNA (partial): TGTGCCAGCAGTGAGGACAGGGCTGTCTTCCAGCCC. It codes for CASSEDRAVFQP. The CDR3 in its entirety is CASSEDRAVFQPQHF. J is TRBJ1-5 and V is TRBV6-2 or TRBV6-3, with 8 bases that match TRBD1. The CDR3 end falls 3 residues outside the read, so it is completed with the germline J gene. Germline assignment: CDR1 MNHEY and CDR2 SVGEGT. The CDR3 runs 15 residues. Germline trimming cut 5 bases from V and 7 bases from J; bases unmatched to any gene: 10.

There are a few counts of this clone. The observed sequence ends 3 residues before the CDR3 terminus, with the missing tail filled in from the germline J gene. The gene calls are TRBV19 and TRBJ2-1; 9 nucleotides line up with TRBD2. CDR1 is LNHDA and CDR2 is SQIVND in the germline V gene (reference sequence). This CDR3 is built from 15 residues. The V gene end was trimmed by 5 bases and the J gene end by 3 bases; junction bases not matched to a gene: 5. The CDR3 bases that were read are TGTGCCAGTAGTTTTGCGGGGGGGGTCTACAATGAG. Translated, it gives CASSFAGGVYNE. The whole CDR3 sequence reads CASSFAGGVYNEQFF. The complete variable domain, with remaining parts taken from reference TRBV19 and TRBJ2-1, reads DGGITQSPKYLFRKEGQNVTLSCEQNLNHDAMYWYRQDPGQGLRLIYYSQIVNDFQKGDIAEGYSVSREKKESFPLTVTSAQKNPTAFYLCASSFAGGVYNEQFFGPGTRLTVL.

The sample holds a few counts of this clone. Read data end 3 residues before the CDR3 end; the end is taken from the germline J gene. J is TRBJ2-5 and V is TRBV19; 11 bases line up with TRBD1. V trimming: 4 bases; J trimming: 2 bases; junction bases outside the gene matches: 6. This CDR3 is built from 16 residues. The V gene's germline CDR1 is LNHDA and CDR2 SQIVND (reference sequence). Here the CDR3 reads CASSTGQGASQETQYF. The covered CDR3 bases are TGTGCCAGTAGTACCGGACAGGGGGCTTCTCAAGAGACC.

Only a few counts were recorded for this clone. The sequence runs out 3 residues before the end of the CDR3; the remainder is reconstructed from the germline J gene. This chain connects TRBV19 to TRBJ2-1; 8 positions agree with TRBD1. Germline trimming cut 5 bases from V and 6 bases from J; bases unmatched to any gene: 3. The V gene's germline CDR1 is LNHDA and CDR2 SQIVND (reference sequence). CDR3 size: 13 residues. The CDR3 sequence: CASSVTGGNEQFF. The sequenced CDR3 bases are TGTGCCAGTAGTGTTACAGGGGGCAATGAG.

There are a few counts of this clone. The read comes to an end 3 residues before the CDR3 does, leaving the germline J gene to fill in the end. The V call is TRBV18, the J call TRBJ2-3, with a weak D call TRBD2 (6 bases). V gave up 3 bases and J gave up 2 bases, with 9 bases separating them. The CDR3 sequence is 14 residues long. The germline gives CDR1 KGHSH, CDR2 LQKENI. The CDR3 is CASSPSGNTDTQYF. Partial CDR3 DNA: TGTGCCAGCTCACCTAGCGGAAACACAGATACG.

In regard to this clone: The read gets to within 3 residues of the CDR3 end, and the germline J gene fills in the rest. The V and J genes are TRBV18 and TRBJ2-7; 14 bases fit TRBD2. This CDR3 comprises 16 residues. The germline gives CDR1 KGHSH, CDR2 LQKENI. V trimming: 2 bases; J trimming: 6 bases; junction bases outside the gene matches: 6. The CDR3 bases that were read are TGTGCCAGCTCACCAAACCAAGGGACTAGCGGGAGCGAG. Amino acid sequence: CASSPNQGTSGSE. The whole CDR3 is CASSPNQGTSGSEQYF.

This clone was detected a few times. The CDR3 goes on 3 residues after the read ends, and that part is filled in from the germline J gene. V is TRBV18 and J is TRBJ1-3, with a possible D match to TRBD1 (6 bases). Germline V lookup: CDR1 KGHSH, CDR2 LQKENI. The CDR3 is 16 amino acids. Trimming took 6 bases from V and 0 from J, leaving 15 bases between them. The CDR3: CASSNTGSGSGNTIYF. The CDR3 DNA, read in part, is TGTGCCAGCTCCAATACAGGGTCTGGCTCTGGAAACACC.

About this clone itself: The read finishes 3 residues shy of the CDR3 end, and the germline J gene is used to complete it. This sequence joins TRBV18 and TRBJ2-1, with 12 bases fitting TRBD2. V lost 6 bases and J lost 4; bases outside the gene matches: 4. Germline V lookup: CDR1 KGHSH, CDR2 LQKENI. This CDR3 spans 15 amino acids. The CDR3 protein is CASSLLAGGYNEQFF. The DNA read from the CDR3 is TGTGCCAGCTCCCTCCTAGCGGGGGGGTACAATGAG.

As to this clone: The CDR3 is cut off 3 residues early in the read; its end comes from the germline J gene. This chain links TRBV7-2 with TRBJ2-5; no clear D. The length of the CDR3 is 14 residues. With 2 bases removed from V and 5 bases from J, the gap between germline ends came to 12 bases. The V gene's germline CDR1 is SGHTA and CDR2 FQGNSA. The CDR3 spells CASSLYMSLETQYF. The CDR3 bases that were read are TGTGCCAGCAGCTTATATATGTCCCTGGAGACC.

The chain's CDR3 is CAWSRPGLAPMKFTGELFF. CDR3 DNA (partial): TGTGCCTGGAGTCGGCCGGGACTAGCGCCGATGAAATTCACCGGGGAG. The rearrangement joins TRBV30 to TRBJ2-2, with TRBD2 identical over 10 bases. The read gets to within 3 residues of the CDR3 end, and the germline J gene fills in the rest. In germline, CDR1 is GTSNPN, CDR2 SVGIG (reference sequence). Unmatched junction bases numbered 16, after V lost 2 bases and J lost 4 bases. This CDR3 comprises 19 residues.

This clone was picked up a small number of times. Sequencing ends 3 residues short of the CDR3 end; the germline J gene provides the rest. The rearrangement links TRBV18 to TRBJ2-7; maybe TRBD1 (5 bases). The CDR3 has 13 residues. The germline gives CDR1 KGHSH, CDR2 LQKENI. The V end lost 6 bases, the J end lost 2 bases, and 11 bases lay between the germline ends. The CDR3 bases that were read are TGTGCCAGCTCCCCGACAGCTACCTACGAG. Translation gives CASSPTATYE. The CDR3 reads in full as CASSPTATYEQYF.

This clone was found a few times. The read ends 3 residues shy of where the CDR3 ends; the end is completed using the germline J gene. The chain carries TRBV7-2 and TRBJ2-7; a possible D gene is TRBD1 (5 bases). Germline-derived CDR1 and CDR2 are SGHTA and FQGNSA. The CDR3 consists of 13 residues. V gave up 5 bases and J gave up 1 base, with 9 bases separating them. This chain's CDR3 is CASSSTGSYEQYF. The CDR3 DNA, read in part, is TGTGCCAGCAGCAGTACAGGTTCCTACGAG.

Concerning this clone itself: The CDR3 is cut off 3 residues early in the read; its end comes from the germline J gene. The chain employs TRBV7-9 and TRBJ2-7, with TRBD2 identical over 13 bases. After removal of 5 bases from V and 5 bases from J, the junction contained 6 bases not matched to a gene. The CDR3 extends over 15 amino acids. Germline CDR1 SEHNR, CDR2 FQNEAQ (reference sequence). The CDR3 DNA, read in part, is TGTGCCAGCAGCCCTAGGACTAGCGGGAGTAACGAG. Translation gives CASSPRTSGSNE. From start to end, the CDR3 is CASSPRTSGSNEQYF.